A selection of T cell receptor beta chains follows, all from one sample in a study of blood T cells in healthy people across ages. TCRdb processed the 5' RACE reads anew with MiXCR; each CDR3 protein has one entry. The table shows 790,000 or so distinct CDR3 sequences, with about 46% occurring only once. Sequencing was performed on blood. These receptors all stem from a man aged 80 or over in good health. CDR3s include the opening cysteine and the closing phenylalanine or tryptophan. D genes are given only for firm matches. Expanded clones get a size class; other rows say once, few or many, or leave the size out.

TRBV27,.,.,TRBJ1-6,CASSLRGKDSPLHF,TGTGCCAGCAGTTTACGAGGGAAGGATTCACCCCTCCACTTT
TRBV11-2,TRBD2,.,TRBJ2-1,CASSLGWASGVNEQFF,TGTGCCAGCAGCTTAGGGTGGGCTAGCGGAGTCAATGAGCAGTTCTTC
TRBV11-2,.,.,TRBJ1-5,CASSLGLGYGNQPQHF,TGTGCCAGCAGCTTAGGGTTAGGGTATGGCAATCAGCCCCAGCATTTT
TRBV5-1,TRBD1,.,TRBJ2-2,CASSWGQGYTGELFF,TGCGCCAGCAGCTGGGGACAGGGGTACACCGGGGAGCTGTTTTTT
TRBV6-1,TRBD2,few,TRBJ2-5,CASSGTSETQYF,TGTGCCAGCAGTGGGACTAGTGAGACCCAGTACTTC
TRBV4-2,TRBD2,.,TRBJ2-2,CASSQDTGLAGGANTGELFF,TGTGCCAGCAGCCAAGACACGGGACTAGCGGGAGGAGCGAACACCGGGGAGCTGTTTTTT
TRBV20-1,TRBD2,few,TRBJ2-7,CSARDPGSGRHEQYF,TGCAGTGCTAGAGACCCCGGGAGCGGGAGACACGAGCAGTACTTC
TRBV11-2,.,few,TRBJ2-1,CASSPSSKILSKSYNEQFF,TGTGCCAGCAGCCCTTCGTCGAAAATTTTATCTAAGTCCTACAATGAGCAGTTCTTC
TRBV29-1,TRBD1,.,TRBJ2-7,CSVETGQGAWEQYF,TGCAGCGTTGAGACGGGACAGGGGGCTTGGGAGCAGTACTTC
TRBV6-6,.,.,TRBJ1-5,CASSSNYQPQHF,TGTGCCAGCAGTTCGAACTATCAGCCCCAGCATTTT
TRBV20-1,TRBD1,few,TRBJ1-2,CSAGTESSYGYTF,TGCAGTGCCGGGACAGAGTCCTCCTATGGCTACACCTTC
TRBV12-3/TRBV12-4,TRBD2,.,TRBJ2-5,CASSDAAGRAQYF,TGTGCCAGCAGTGACGCAGCCGGGAGGGCCCAGTACTTC
TRBV30,.,.,TRBJ1-2,CACSKVIYGYTF,TGTGCCTGCTCCAAAGTCATCTATGGCTACACCTTC
TRBV29-1,.,few,TRBJ2-3,CSVAGRDALRDTQYF,TGCAGCGTCGCCGGCCGGGACGCCCTTCGAGATACGCAGTATTTT
TRBV27,.,.,TRBJ2-4,CASSGSHRGKNIQYF,TGTGCCAGCAGTGGTTCCCATAGGGGGAAAAACATTCAGTACTTC
TRBV20-1,TRBD2,.,TRBJ2-7,CSARDRGTSFSEQYF,TGCAGTGCTAGAGATCGAGGGACTAGCTTTAGCGAGCAGTACTTC
TRBV29-1,TRBD1,.,TRBJ1-1,CSVEHGQGPEAFF,TGCAGCGTGGAACACGGACAGGGCCCTGAAGCTTTCTTT
TRBV9,TRBD2,.,TRBJ2-1,CASSSSSGFNEQFF,TGTGCCAGCAGCTCAAGTAGCGGGTTTAATGAGCAGTTCTTC
TRBV28,TRBD2,once,TRBJ2-1,CASSFLRGLSGRAHNEQFF,TGTGCCAGCAGTTTTTTGAGGGGCCTAAGCGGGAGGGCCCACAATGAGCAGTTCTTC
TRBV14,TRBD2,.,TRBJ2-1,CATQPLAGAYNEQFF,TGTGCCACTCAACCACTAGCGGGAGCCTACAATGAGCAGTTCTTC
TRBV4-2,.,.,TRBJ2-7,CASSPFDSPTSYEQYF,TGTGCCAGCAGCCCGTTCGACAGCCCAACCTCCTACGAGCAGTACTTC
TRBV4-2,.,few,TRBJ1-1,CASSQDGVGGRNTEAFF,TGTGCCAGCAGCCAAGACGGGGTGGGGGGTAGGAACACTGAAGCTTTCTTT
TRBV29-1,.,few,TRBJ2-7,CSVEDEGRTGKQYF,TGCAGCGTTGAAGATGAGGGCAGGACGGGGAAGCAGTACTTC
TRBV20-1,.,.,TRBJ2-3,CSAQEGVDTQYF,TGCAGTGCCCAAGAAGGGGTTGATACGCAGTATTTT
TRBV10-3,.,few,TRBJ2-5,CATVASHPGTQYF,TGTGCCACTGTAGCGAGTCATCCGGGGACCCAGTACTTC
TRBV6-6,.,few,TRBJ2-7,CASSYGGSGEGTYEQYF,TGTGCCAGCAGTTACGGCGGGTCGGGAGAGGGGACCTACGAGCAGTACTTC
TRBV5-1,TRBD2,.,TRBJ2-1,CASSLAVGAGQDNEQFF,TGCGCCAGCAGCTTGGCCGTGGGAGCGGGGCAGGACAATGAGCAGTTCTTC
TRBV10-3,TRBD1,.,TRBJ1-2,CAISDDRGRGYTF,TGTGCCATCAGTGACGACAGGGGAAGGGGCTACACCTTC
TRBV24-1,.,.,TRBJ2-5,CATSDSGPEGGETQYF,TGTGCCACCAGTGATTCCGGGCCCGAGGGGGGAGAGACCCAGTACTTC
TRBV7-2,TRBD2,.,TRBJ2-1,CASSAGLAKSREQFF,TGTGCCAGCAGCGCCGGACTAGCCAAATCAAGGGAGCAGTTCTTC
TRBV11-2,TRBD1,.,TRBJ2-7,CASSLLKRTGVYEQYF,TGTGCCAGCAGCTTACTCAAGCGGACAGGGGTCTACGAGCAGTACTTC
TRBV7-2,.,.,TRBJ2-7,CASSKNREQYYEQYF,TGTGCCAGCAGCAAAAACAGGGAACAGTACTACGAGCAGTACTTC
TRBV21-1,.,few,TRBJ2-5,CASSKHHRGNQETQYF,TGTGCCAGCAGCAAACACCACAGGGGGAACCAAGAGACCCAGTACTTC
TRBV2,.,.,TRBJ2-3,CASNPVGTDTQYF,TGTGCCAGCAACCCTGTTGGCACAGATACGCAGTATTTT
TRBV7-3,.,few,TRBJ2-1,CASSDPGADTYNEQFF,TGTGCCAGCTCGGACCCGGGAGCGGACACCTACAATGAGCAGTTCTTC
TRBV28,.,.,TRBJ1-6,CASSPPKPRENSPLHF,TGTGCCAGCAGTCCGCCAAAGCCGAGAGAGAATTCACCCCTCCACTTT
TRBV5-1,.,.,TRBJ2-3,CASSLAQYTDTQYF,TGCGCCAGCAGCTTGGCCCAGTACACAGATACGCAGTATTTT
TRBV12-3/TRBV12-4,.,.,TRBJ2-3,CASSKMTVLTDTQYF,TGTGCCAGCAGTAAAATGACCGTCCTCACAGATACGCAGTATTTT
TRBV30,.,.,TRBJ2-5,CAWSERFWETQYF,TGTGCCTGGAGTGAGCGGTTTTGGGAGACCCAGTACTTC
TRBV7-2,TRBD1,few,TRBJ1-2,CASSYRTGLSYGYTF,TGTGCCAGCAGCTACCGGACAGGGCTATCCTATGGCTACACCTTC
TRBV10-3,TRBD1,once,TRBJ2-1,CAISETGPTGGLNEQFF,TGTGCCATCAGTGAGACGGGTCCAACAGGGGGCTTGAATGAGCAGTTCTTC
TRBV20-1,.,few,TRBJ1-5,CSAKADSHSNQPQHF,TGCAGTGCTAAAGCCGACAGCCATAGCAATCAGCCCCAGCATTTT
TRBV29-1,TRBD2,.,TRBJ2-7,CSVAGASGSNEQYF,TGCAGCGTTGCAGGGGCTAGCGGGAGTAACGAGCAGTACTTC
TRBV12-3/TRBV12-4,TRBD1,.,TRBJ2-7,CASSRDPRDRGREQYF,TGTGCCAGCAGCCGCGACCCCCGGGACAGGGGTCGCGAGCAGTACTTC
TRBV20-1,.,few,TRBJ1-6,CSARVQWVGTHNSPLHF,TGCAGTGCTAGAGTCCAATGGGTAGGGACACATAATTCACCCCTCCACTTT
TRBV11-2,TRBD1,.,TRBJ2-7,CASSYTLGADRGQVEQYF,TGTGCCAGCAGCTACACTTTGGGGGCCGACAGGGGGCAGGTTGAGCAGTACTTC
TRBV4-3,.,.,TRBJ1-4,CASSQDRQQVGEEKLFF,TGCGCCAGCAGCCAAGATAGACAACAGGTCGGCGAAGAAAAACTGTTTTTT
TRBV10-3,.,.,TRBJ2-7,CAISGAAVNNDEQYF,TGTGCCATCAGTGGGGCAGCCGTTAACAACGATGAGCAGTACTTC
TRBV5-4,.,.,TRBJ2-5,CASSLDAGFRETQYF,TGTGCCAGCAGCTTAGATGCGGGGTTTCGGGAGACCCAGTACTTC
TRBV10-3,.,.,TRBJ2-1,CAISEGGPLLYNEQFF,TGTGCCATCAGTGAGGGGGGCCCCCTACTCTACAATGAGCAGTTCTTC
TRBV10-1,.,.,TRBJ2-1,CASSESVQGSSYNEQFF,TGCGCCAGCAGTGAGTCAGTTCAGGGGAGCTCCTACAATGAGCAGTTCTTC
TRBV7-2,.,.,TRBJ2-3,CASSLAARPDTQYF,TGTGCCAGCAGCTTAGCAGCGAGGCCAGATACGCAGTATTTT
TRBV20-1,TRBD1,.,TRBJ2-7,CSAEAGQGFYEQYF,TGCAGTGCCGAGGCGGGACAGGGCTTCTACGAGCAGTACTTC
TRBV3-1,.,.,TRBJ2-5,CASSQPGRETQYF,TGTGCCAGCAGCCAGCCGGGGAGGGAGACCCAGTACTTC
TRBV9,.,once,TRBJ2-7,CASSVFDEGGEQYF,TGTGCCAGCAGCGTATTTGATGAGGGTGGCGAGCAGTACTTC
TRBV3-1,.,.,TRBJ2-4,CASSQDPVWGIQYF,TGTGCCAGCAGCCAAGATCCCGTTTGGGGCATTCAGTACTTC
TRBV29-1,TRBD1,.,TRBJ2-1,CSAKGALLYNEQFF,TGCAGCGCCAAGGGGGCCCTGCTCTACAATGAGCAGTTCTTC